This TCR beta chain was recovered during a study of T cells in Graves' hyperthyroidism and ophthalmopathy. General study results and limits: Most clonotypes expanded in thyroid above 0.001 were likewise present in blood. Through a model of 13 V-J features, ophthalmopathy was separated from stable hyperthyroidism.

From RNA transcripts, TCR beta CDR3 regions were amplified. With the HTBI primer set, the TCR CDR3 went through a first round of RT-PCR. MiXCR, applied by TCRdb to the multiplex PCR reads, yields one record per CDR3 protein. Here the sample spans over 700,000 distinct CDR3 sequences, approximately 18% being singletons. This clonotype was seen only a few times. Its antigen remains unknown. The CDR3 totals 14 residues. With 0 bases removed from V and 2 bases from J, the gap between germline ends came to 8 bases. Germline V gives CDR1 LNHDA, CDR2 SQIVND (reference sequence). This sequence joins TRBV19 and TRBJ2-7; D uncertain. Sequenced material: blood. The clonotype originates from a woman between 50 and 59 years old with Graves' hyperthyroidism that later progressed to Graves' ophthalmopathy. The CDR3 loop reads CASSIDLAPYEQYF. Here the CDR3 DNA reads TGTGCCAGTAGTATAGATCTGGCACCCTACGAGCAGTACTTC. The full variable domain, rest sourced from reference TRBV19 and TRBJ2-7, is DGGITQSPKYLFRKEGQNVTLSCEQNLNHDAMYWYRQDPGQGLRLIYYSQIVNDFQKGDIAEGYSVSREKKESFPLTVTSAQKNPTAFYLCASSIDLAPYEQYFGPGTRLTVT.